The rows below give T cell receptor beta chains drawn from one sample of a study of blood T cell repertoires in COVID-19. Clones were read by immunoSEQ multiplex PCR, and TCRdb kept only the in-frame ones, dropping some. There are about 240,000 clones in the sample; roughly 82% occur only once, and 12% lies in the top ten. The sample was peripheral blood. These receptor sequences come from a man aged 80 or over with acute or convalescent COVID-19. The conserved cysteine and the conserved F or W are not part of the CDR3 here. D genes are given only for firm matches. Size values are once, few and many counts, or a class for expanded clones, and some rows have none.

cdr3_length: 11; v_call: TRBV27; clone_size: -; d_call: -; cdr3_aa: ASSFGGPEKLF
cdr3_length: 9; v_call: TRBV29-1; clone_size: -; d_call: -; cdr3_aa: SVLGAGGYT
cdr3_length: 11; v_call: TRBV29-1; clone_size: -; d_call: -; cdr3_aa: SVDRQANTEAF
cdr3_length: 12; v_call: TRBV6-5; clone_size: -; d_call: TRBD1; cdr3_aa: ASRQQGRGSPLH
cdr3_length: 13; v_call: TRBV28; clone_size: -; d_call: TRBD1; cdr3_aa: ASWGRGQINYGYT
cdr3_length: 11; v_call: TRBV18; clone_size: -; d_call: -; cdr3_aa: ASSPRGNTEAF
cdr3_length: 12; v_call: TRBV5-4; clone_size: -; d_call: -; cdr3_aa: ASSFLEAPWGYT
cdr3_length: 14; v_call: TRBV5-1; clone_size: -; d_call: TRBD1; cdr3_aa: ASSLGRGQGDTEAF
cdr3_length: 13; v_call: TRBV5-4; clone_size: few; d_call: TRBD1; cdr3_aa: ASSADRGRTQPQH
cdr3_length: 10; v_call: TRBV9; clone_size: -; d_call: -; cdr3_aa: ASSVFRDTQY
cdr3_length: 13; v_call: TRBV18; clone_size: -; d_call: TRBD1; cdr3_aa: ASSPGTGGYGEQF
cdr3_length: 15; v_call: TRBV20-1; clone_size: -; d_call: TRBD2; cdr3_aa: SASASGGTANTGELF
cdr3_length: 11; v_call: TRBV5-1; clone_size: -; d_call: TRBD1; cdr3_aa: ASSYGDRGVHT
cdr3_length: 13; v_call: TRBV15; clone_size: once; d_call: TRBD1; cdr3_aa: ATSRDQGVPDTQY
cdr3_length: 16; v_call: TRBV10-2; clone_size: few; d_call: -; cdr3_aa: ASKGEGDRTRSTGELF
cdr3_length: 11; v_call: TRBV2; clone_size: -; d_call: TRBD1; cdr3_aa: ASSEGQITEAF
cdr3_length: 12; v_call: TRBV28; clone_size: -; d_call: -; cdr3_aa: ASSSGQLFYGYT
cdr3_length: 14; v_call: TRBV19; clone_size: -; d_call: TRBD1; cdr3_aa: ASSTPATGFADTQY
cdr3_length: 13; v_call: TRBV28; clone_size: -; d_call: -; cdr3_aa: ASSTHRAWGTEAF
cdr3_length: 9; v_call: TRBV20-1; clone_size: -; d_call: -; cdr3_aa: SASDGLGYT
cdr3_length: 10; v_call: TRBV29-1; clone_size: few; d_call: -; cdr3_aa: SVATGLTEAF
cdr3_length: 12; v_call: TRBV3-1/TRBV3-2; clone_size: -; d_call: -; cdr3_aa: ASGRQATNEKLF
cdr3_length: 15; v_call: TRBV24-1; clone_size: -; d_call: TRBD1; cdr3_aa: ATSGNRGQYSNQPQH
cdr3_length: 11; v_call: TRBV6-5; clone_size: -; d_call: -; cdr3_aa: ASSRTVQETQY
cdr3_length: 11; v_call: TRBV3-1/TRBV3-2; clone_size: -; d_call: -; cdr3_aa: ASSPPGGDGYT
cdr3_length: 13; v_call: TRBV5-4; clone_size: -; d_call: TRBD1; cdr3_aa: ASSSWTGGPTEAF
cdr3_length: 13; v_call: TRBV15; clone_size: -; d_call: -; cdr3_aa: ATSTPGFSNQPQH
cdr3_length: 13; v_call: TRBV3-1/TRBV3-2; clone_size: few; d_call: -; cdr3_aa: ASSPVGGWPPGAF
cdr3_length: 12; v_call: TRBV10-1; clone_size: -; d_call: -; cdr3_aa: AIPMQGHQETQY
cdr3_length: 13; v_call: TRBV7-9; clone_size: -; d_call: TRBD2; cdr3_aa: ASRPQAGITDTQY
cdr3_length: 13; v_call: TRBV2; clone_size: -; d_call: TRBD1; cdr3_aa: ASSVRQGTNEKLF
cdr3_length: 12; v_call: TRBV5-1; clone_size: -; d_call: -; cdr3_aa: ASSSLEGAETQY
cdr3_length: 11; v_call: TRBV12-3/TRBV12-4; clone_size: -; d_call: -; cdr3_aa: ASSPRTFNGYT
cdr3_length: 13; v_call: TRBV4-3; clone_size: -; d_call: TRBD1; cdr3_aa: ASSQSGGVGEKLF
cdr3_length: 10; v_call: TRBV5-6; clone_size: few; d_call: TRBD1; cdr3_aa: ASSPGTGALF
cdr3_length: 13; v_call: TRBV18; clone_size: many; d_call: -; cdr3_aa: ASSPDPGLGSPLH
cdr3_length: 13; v_call: TRBV28; clone_size: -; d_call: TRBD1; cdr3_aa: ASSFTGGGNEKLF
cdr3_length: 10; v_call: TRBV19; clone_size: -; d_call: -; cdr3_aa: ASHSRNEKLF
cdr3_length: 13; v_call: TRBV7-2; clone_size: once; d_call: TRBD1; cdr3_aa: ASSSPGTGDSPLH
cdr3_length: 12; v_call: TRBV29-1; clone_size: -; d_call: -; cdr3_aa: SVRLDRSGNTIY
cdr3_length: 13; v_call: TRBV19; clone_size: -; d_call: -; cdr3_aa: ASTPMPFVYNEQF
cdr3_length: 18; v_call: TRBV1; clone_size: -; d_call: -; cdr3_aa: TSSAFSGRAEESSYNEQF